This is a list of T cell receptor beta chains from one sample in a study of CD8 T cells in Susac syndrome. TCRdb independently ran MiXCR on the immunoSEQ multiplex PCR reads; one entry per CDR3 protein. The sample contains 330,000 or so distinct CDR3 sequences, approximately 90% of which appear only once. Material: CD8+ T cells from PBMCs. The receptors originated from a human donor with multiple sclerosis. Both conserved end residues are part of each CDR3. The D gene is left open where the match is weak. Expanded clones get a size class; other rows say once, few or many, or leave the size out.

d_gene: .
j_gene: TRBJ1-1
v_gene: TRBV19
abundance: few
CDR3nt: TGTGCCAGTAGTACCGGGTACACTGAAGCTTTCTTT
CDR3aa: CASSTGYTEAFF

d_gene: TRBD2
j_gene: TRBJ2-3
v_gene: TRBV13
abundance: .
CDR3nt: TGTGCCAGCAGCTCGGGGACTAGCGGGAGGGCCCCTGACACAGATACGCAGTATTTT
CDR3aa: CASSSGTSGRAPDTDTQYF

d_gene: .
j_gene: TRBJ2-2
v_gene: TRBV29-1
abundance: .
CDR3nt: TGCAGCGTTGATCGCAGATCGAACACCGGGGAGCTGTTTTTT
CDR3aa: CSVDRRSNTGELFF

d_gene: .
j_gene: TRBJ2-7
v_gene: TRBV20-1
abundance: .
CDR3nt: TGCAGTGCTAGGGACTTTACCCCGAGGGGTGCGTACGAGCAGTACTTC
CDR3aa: CSARDFTPRGAYEQYF

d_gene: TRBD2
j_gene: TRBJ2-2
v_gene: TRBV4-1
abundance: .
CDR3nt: TGCGCCAGCAGCCAAGGTGGGACTAGCGGGGGGCCGATTAACACCGGGGAGCTGTTTTTT
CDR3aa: CASSQGGTSGGPINTGELFF

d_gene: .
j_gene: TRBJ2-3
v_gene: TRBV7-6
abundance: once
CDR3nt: TGTGCCAGCAGCCCGAAGCAGGGACGGTACACAGATACGCAGTATTTT
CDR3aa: CASSPKQGRYTDTQYF

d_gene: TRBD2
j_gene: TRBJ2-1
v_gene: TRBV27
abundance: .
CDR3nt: TGTGCCATCGCTCTAGCGGGCTCCTACAATGAGCAGTTCTTC
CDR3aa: CAIALAGSYNEQFF

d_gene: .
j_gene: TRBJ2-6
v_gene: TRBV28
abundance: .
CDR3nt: TGTGCCAGCAGCAACCTTTTCGTGAGATTTACGTCTGGGGCCAACGTCCTGACTTTC
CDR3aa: CASSNLFVRFTSGANVLTF

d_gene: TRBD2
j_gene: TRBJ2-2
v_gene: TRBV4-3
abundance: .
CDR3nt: TGCGCCAGCAGCCAAGAGAGGAGCGGGGGGACCGGGGAGCTGTTTTTT
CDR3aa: CASSQERSGGTGELFF

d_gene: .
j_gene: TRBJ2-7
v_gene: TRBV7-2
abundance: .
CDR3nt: TGTGCCAGCAGCTTAGGTCCAGAAAGCTCCTACGAGCAGTACTTC
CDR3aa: CASSLGPESSYEQYF

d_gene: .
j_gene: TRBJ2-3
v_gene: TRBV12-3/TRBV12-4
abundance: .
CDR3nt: TGTGCCAGCAGTTTCGGGGGAATCACAGATACGCAGTATTTT
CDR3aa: CASSFGGITDTQYF

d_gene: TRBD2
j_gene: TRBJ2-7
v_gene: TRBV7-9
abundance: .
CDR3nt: TGTGCCAGCAGCATAGCGGGACCGGAAGACGAGCAGTACTTC
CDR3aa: CASSIAGPEDEQYF

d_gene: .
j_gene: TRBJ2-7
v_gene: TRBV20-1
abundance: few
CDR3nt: TGCAGTGCTTTAGGATACGAGCAGTACTTC
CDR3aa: CSALGYEQYF

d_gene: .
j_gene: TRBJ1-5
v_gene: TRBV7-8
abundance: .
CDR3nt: TGTGCCAGCAGCTTATCGTTAGAGTTAGTGGTTCAGCCCCAGCATTTT
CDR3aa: CASSLSLELVVQPQHF

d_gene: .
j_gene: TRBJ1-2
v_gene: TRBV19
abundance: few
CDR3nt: TGTGCCAGTAGTCCCGGGCTGATCGGCTACACCTTC
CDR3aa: CASSPGLIGYTF

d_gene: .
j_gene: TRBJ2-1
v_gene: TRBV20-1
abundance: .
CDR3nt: TGCAGTGCTACGTTGGGACTTTCCCGCTCCTACAATGAGCAGTTCTTC
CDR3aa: CSATLGLSRSYNEQFF

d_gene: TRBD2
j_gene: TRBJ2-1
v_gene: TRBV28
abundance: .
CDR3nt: TGTGCCAGCAGTCTCCCACGGACTAGCGGGATAAAGCAGTTCTTC
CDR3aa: CASSLPRTSGIKQFF

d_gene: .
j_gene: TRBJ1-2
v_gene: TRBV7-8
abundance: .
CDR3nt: TGTGCCAGCAGACGACTCCAGCCCCGGGACATCGATCCGTCTGGCTACACCTTC
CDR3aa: CASRRLQPRDIDPSGYTF

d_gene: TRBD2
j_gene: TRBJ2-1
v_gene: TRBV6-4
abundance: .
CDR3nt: TGTGCCAGCAGTGACTCGATAGCAACTAGCGGGCACAATGAGCAGTTCTTC
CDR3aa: CASSDSIATSGHNEQFF

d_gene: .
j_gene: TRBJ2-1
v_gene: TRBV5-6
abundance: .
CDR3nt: TGTGCCAGCAGCTTGGAAATTAGACCTCTCGTCGATGAGCAGTTCTTC
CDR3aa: CASSLEIRPLVDEQFF

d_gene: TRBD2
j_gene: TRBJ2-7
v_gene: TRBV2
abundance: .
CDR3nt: TGTGCCAGCAGTGATCAGCGGGGGATCTCCTACGAGCAGTACTTC
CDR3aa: CASSDQRGISYEQYF

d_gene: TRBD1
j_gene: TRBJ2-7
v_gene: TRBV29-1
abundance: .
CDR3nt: TGCAGCGTGGGGGGGACAGGGCCAACCTACGAGCAGTACTTC
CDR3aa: CSVGGTGPTYEQYF

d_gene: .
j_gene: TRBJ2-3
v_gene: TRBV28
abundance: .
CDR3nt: TGTGCCAGCAGTCTGTTACAGGTTGAAACAGATACGCAGTATTTT
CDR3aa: CASSLLQVETDTQYF

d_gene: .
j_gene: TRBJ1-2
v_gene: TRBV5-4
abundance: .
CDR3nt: TGTGCCAGCAGCCTACTGGGGACGGACTATGGCTACACCTTC
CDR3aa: CASSLLGTDYGYTF

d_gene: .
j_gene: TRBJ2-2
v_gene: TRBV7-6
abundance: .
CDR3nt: TGTGCCAGCACATCTGGGGGGGAGCTGTTTTTT
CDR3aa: CASTSGGELFF

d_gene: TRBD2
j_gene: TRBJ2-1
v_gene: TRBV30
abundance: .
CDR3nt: TGTGCCTGGACCCAAGCGGGAACCTACAATGAGCAGTTCTTC
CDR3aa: CAWTQAGTYNEQFF

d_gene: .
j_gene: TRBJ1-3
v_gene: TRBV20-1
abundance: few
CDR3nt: TGCAGTGCTAGGGTGGGTTCTGGAAACACCATATATTTT
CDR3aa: CSARVGSGNTIYF

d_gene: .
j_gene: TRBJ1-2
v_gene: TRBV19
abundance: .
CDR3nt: TGTGCCAGTAGTAGATCCGTCGGGACCATCTATGGCTACACCTTC
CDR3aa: CASSRSVGTIYGYTF

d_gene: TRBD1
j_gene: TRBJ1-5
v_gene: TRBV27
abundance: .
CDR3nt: TGTGCCAGCAGTTCATCCGGGACAGGGGGGATCTATAGCAATCAGCCCCAGCATTTT
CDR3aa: CASSSSGTGGIYSNQPQHF

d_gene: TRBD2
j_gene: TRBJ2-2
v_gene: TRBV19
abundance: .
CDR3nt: TGTGCCAGTAGGACCGGGACTAGAGGGGCCGGGGAGCTGTTTTTT
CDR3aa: CASRTGTRGAGELFF

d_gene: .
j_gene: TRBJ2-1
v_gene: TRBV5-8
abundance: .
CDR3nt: TGTGCCAGCAGCTCCGGGTGGGGACGGGAGCAGTTCTTC
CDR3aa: CASSSGWGREQFF

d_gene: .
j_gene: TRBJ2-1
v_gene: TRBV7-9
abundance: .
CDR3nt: TGTGCCAGCAGCTTATCGGTGCTCGGATTCGGGGACTCCAATGAGCAGTTCTTC
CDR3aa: CASSLSVLGFGDSNEQFF